The present TCR beta chain was sequenced within a study of T-cell memory formation after mild COVID-19. TCRdb analysed the 5' RACE reads with MiXCR anew, one entry per CDR3 protein. This repertoire shows approximately 400,000 distinct CDR3 sequences, about a sixth found once; its top ten account for around a fifth. Trimming left V 2 bases short and J 2 bases short, with 15 bases between. Germline assignment: CDR1 SQVTM and CDR2 ANQGSEA. The CDR3 sequence is 15 residues long. This clonotype was counted a few times. Specimen: PBMCs or a T cell subset sorted from them (not recorded which). The sequence was collected from a man younger than 35 who had mild COVID-19 (a few samples of this study predate the infection). Cell type and time point are not known. The J gene is TRBJ1-2, the V gene TRBV29-1; a weak D match, TRBD1 (5 bases). As DNA, the CDR3 is TGCAGCGTTGAAAGGGACGAGGGGATAAACTATGGCTACACCTTC. Amino acids: CSVERDEGINYGYTF.